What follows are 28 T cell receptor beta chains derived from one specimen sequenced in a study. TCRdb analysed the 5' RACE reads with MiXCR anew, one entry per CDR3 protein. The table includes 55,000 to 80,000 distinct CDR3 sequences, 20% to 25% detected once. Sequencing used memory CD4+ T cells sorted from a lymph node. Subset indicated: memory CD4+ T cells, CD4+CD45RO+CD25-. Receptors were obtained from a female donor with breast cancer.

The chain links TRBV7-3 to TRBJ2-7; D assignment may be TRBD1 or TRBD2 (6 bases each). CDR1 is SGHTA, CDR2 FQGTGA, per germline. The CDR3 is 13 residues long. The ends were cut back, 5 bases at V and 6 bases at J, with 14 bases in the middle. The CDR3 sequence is CASSPLGGVEQYF. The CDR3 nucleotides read TGTGCCAGCAGCCCACTCGGGGGCGTCGAGCAGTACTTC.

CDR3 region: CASSDGQGSYEQYF. The DNA of the CDR3 is TGTGCCAGCAGTGATGGCCAGGGGTCCTACGAGCAGTACTTC. The chain is built from TRBV2 and TRBJ2-7, with a weak D call TRBD1 (6 bases). Trimming removed 3 bases from V and 1 base from J, with 10 bases in between. The CDR3 has 14 amino acids. Germline V CDR1 and CDR2: SNHLY, FYNNEI. Full variable domain (remainder filled in from reference TRBV2 and TRBJ2-7): EPEVTQTPSHQVTQMGQEVILRCVPISNHLYFYWYRQILGQKVEFLVSFYNNEISEKSEIFDDQFSVERPDGSNFTLKIRSTKLEDSAMYFCASSDGQGSYEQYFGPGTRLTVT.

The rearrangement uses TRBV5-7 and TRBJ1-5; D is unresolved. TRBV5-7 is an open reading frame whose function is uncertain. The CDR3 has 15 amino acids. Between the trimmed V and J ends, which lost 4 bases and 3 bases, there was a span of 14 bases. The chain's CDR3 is CASSGRRHLNQPQHF. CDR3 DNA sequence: TGTGCCAGCAGCGGGAGACGGCACCTCAATCAGCCCCAGCATTTT.

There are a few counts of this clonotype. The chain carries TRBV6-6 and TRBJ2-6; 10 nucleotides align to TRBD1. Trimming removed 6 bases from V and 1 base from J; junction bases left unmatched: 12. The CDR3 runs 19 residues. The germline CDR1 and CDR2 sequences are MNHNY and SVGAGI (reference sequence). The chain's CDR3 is CASSSAGTGERSGANVLTF. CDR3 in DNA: TGTGCCAGCAGCTCAGCCGGGACAGGGGAACGATCTGGGGCCAACGTCCTGACTTTC.

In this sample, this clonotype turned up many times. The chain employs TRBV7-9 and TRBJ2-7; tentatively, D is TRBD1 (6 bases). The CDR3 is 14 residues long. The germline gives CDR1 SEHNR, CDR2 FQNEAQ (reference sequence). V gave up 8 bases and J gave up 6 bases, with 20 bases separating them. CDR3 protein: CASGRGGWQGEQYF. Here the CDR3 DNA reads TGTGCCAGCGGCCGAGGGGGATGGCAGGGCGAGCAGTACTTC.

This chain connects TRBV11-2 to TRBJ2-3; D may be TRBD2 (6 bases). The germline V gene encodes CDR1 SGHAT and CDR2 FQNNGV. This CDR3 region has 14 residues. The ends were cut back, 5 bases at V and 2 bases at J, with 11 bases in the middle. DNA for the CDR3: TGTGCCAGCAGCCTAGGGACTCCCACAGATACGCAGTATTTT. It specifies CASSLGTPTDTQYF.

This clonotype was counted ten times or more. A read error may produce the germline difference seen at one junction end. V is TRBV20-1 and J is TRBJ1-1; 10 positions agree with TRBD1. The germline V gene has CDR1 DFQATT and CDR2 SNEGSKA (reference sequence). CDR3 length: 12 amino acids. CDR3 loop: CSASWGQGKLIF. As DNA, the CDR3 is TGCAGTGCTAGTTGGGGACAGGGGAAGTTGATCTTT.

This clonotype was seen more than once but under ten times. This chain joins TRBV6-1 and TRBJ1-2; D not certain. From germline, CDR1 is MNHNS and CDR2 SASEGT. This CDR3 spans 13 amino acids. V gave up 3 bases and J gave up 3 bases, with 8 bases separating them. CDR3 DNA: TGTGCCAGCAGTGAGCACAGCGACTATGGCTACACCTTC. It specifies CASSEHSDYGYTF.

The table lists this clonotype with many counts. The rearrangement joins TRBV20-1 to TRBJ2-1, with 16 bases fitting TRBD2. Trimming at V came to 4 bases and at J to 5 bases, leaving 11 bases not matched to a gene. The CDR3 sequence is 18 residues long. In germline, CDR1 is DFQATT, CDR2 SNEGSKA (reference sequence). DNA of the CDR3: TGCAGTGCTACAGGACAGGGGACTAGCGGGAGGGGAAACAATGAGCAGTTCTTC. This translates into CSATGQGTSGRGNNEQFF.

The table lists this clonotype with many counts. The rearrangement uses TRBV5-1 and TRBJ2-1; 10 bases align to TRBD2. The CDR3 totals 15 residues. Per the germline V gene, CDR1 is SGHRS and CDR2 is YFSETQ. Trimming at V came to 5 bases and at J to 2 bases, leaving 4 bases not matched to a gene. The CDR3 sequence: CASRSSGGPYNEQFF. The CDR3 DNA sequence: TGCGCCAGCAGATCTAGCGGGGGCCCCTACAATGAGCAGTTCTTC. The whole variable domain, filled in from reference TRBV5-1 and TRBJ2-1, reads KAGVTQTPRYLIKTRGQQVTLSCSPISGHRSVSWYQQTPGQGLQFLFEYFSETQRNKGNFPGRFSGRQFSNSRSEMNVSTLELGDSALYLCASRSSGGPYNEQFFGPGTRLTVL.

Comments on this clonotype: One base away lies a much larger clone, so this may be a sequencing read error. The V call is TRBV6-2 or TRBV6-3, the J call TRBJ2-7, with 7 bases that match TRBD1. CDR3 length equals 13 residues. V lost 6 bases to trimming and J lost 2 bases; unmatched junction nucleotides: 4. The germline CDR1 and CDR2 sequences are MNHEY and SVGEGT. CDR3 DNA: TGTGCCAGCAGAACCGGACAGGCCTACGAGCAGTACTTC. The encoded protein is CASRTGQAYEQYF.

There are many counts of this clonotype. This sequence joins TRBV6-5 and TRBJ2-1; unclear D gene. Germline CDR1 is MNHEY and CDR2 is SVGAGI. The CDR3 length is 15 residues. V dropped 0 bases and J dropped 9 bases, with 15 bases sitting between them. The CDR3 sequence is CASSYSIDHPGEQFF. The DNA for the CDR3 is TGTGCCAGCAGTTACTCGATAGATCACCCGGGTGAGCAGTTCTTC.

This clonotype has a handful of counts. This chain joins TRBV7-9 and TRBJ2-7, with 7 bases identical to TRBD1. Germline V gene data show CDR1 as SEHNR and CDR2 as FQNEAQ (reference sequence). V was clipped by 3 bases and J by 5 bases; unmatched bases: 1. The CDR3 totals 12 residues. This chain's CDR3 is CASSFGQDEQYF. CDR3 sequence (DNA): TGTGCCAGCAGCTTCGGACAGGACGAGCAGTACTTC.

The CDR3 is CASSRDSFNTEAFF. The CDR3 coding sequence is TGTGCCAGCAGTAGGGACAGTTTTAACACTGAAGCTTTCTTT. The J gene is TRBJ1-1, the V gene TRBV7-2; TRBD1 agrees at 7 bases. The CDR3 is 14 residues long. Per germline, CDR1 SGHTA and CDR2 FQGNSA. The J segment lost 2 bases and the V segment lost 6 bases, leaving 6 bases of the junction unmatched.

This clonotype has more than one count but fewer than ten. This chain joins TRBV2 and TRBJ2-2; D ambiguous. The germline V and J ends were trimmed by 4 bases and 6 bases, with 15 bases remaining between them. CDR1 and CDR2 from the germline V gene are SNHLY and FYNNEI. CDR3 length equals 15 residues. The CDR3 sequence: CASSGKRAQAGELFF. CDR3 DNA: TGTGCCAGCAGTGGTAAAAGGGCCCAGGCCGGGGAGCTGTTTTTT.

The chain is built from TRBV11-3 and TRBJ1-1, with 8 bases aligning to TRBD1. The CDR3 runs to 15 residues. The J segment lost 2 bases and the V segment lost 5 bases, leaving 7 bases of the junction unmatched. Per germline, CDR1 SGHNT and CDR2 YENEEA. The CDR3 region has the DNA TGTGCCAGCAGCCGCCGCGGACAGGGAAACACTGAAGCTTTCTTT. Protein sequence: CASSRRGQGNTEAFF. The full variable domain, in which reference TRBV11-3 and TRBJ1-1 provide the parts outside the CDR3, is EAGVVQSPRYKIIEKKQPVAFWCNPISGHNTLYWYLQNLGQGPELLIRYENEEAVDDSQLPKDRFSAERLKGVDSTLKIQPAELGDSAVYLCASSRRGQGNTEAFFGQGTRLTVV.

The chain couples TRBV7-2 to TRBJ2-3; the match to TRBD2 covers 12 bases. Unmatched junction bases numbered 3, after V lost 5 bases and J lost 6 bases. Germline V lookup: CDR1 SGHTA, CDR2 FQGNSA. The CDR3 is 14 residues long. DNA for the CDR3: TGTGCCAGCAGCCCCCTAGCGGGGGGGGATACGCAGTATTTT. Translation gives CASSPLAGGDTQYF.

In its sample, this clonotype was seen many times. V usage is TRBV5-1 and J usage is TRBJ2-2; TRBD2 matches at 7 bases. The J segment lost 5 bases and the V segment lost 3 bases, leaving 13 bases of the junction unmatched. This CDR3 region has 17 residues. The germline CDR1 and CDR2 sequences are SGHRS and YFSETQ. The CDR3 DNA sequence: TGCGCCAGCAGCTCGTCACCGACGGGAGGAGGGACCGGGGAGCTGTTTTTT. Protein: CASSSSPTGGGTGELFF.

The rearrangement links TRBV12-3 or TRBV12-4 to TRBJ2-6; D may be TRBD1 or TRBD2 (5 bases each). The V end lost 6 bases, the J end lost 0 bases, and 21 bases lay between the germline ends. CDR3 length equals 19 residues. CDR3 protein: CASSPYGDWDPSGANVLTF. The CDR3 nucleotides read TGTGCCAGCAGCCCCTACGGGGATTGGGACCCCTCTGGGGCCAACGTCCTGACTTTC.

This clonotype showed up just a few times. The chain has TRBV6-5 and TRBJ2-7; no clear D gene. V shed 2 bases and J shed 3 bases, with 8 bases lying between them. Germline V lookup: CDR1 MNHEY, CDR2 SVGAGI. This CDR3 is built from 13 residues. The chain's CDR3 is CASSYDRNYEQYF. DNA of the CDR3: TGTGCCAGCAGTTACGACCGAAACTACGAGCAGTACTTC.

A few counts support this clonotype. The CDR3 protein is CASRKSQGLSNQPQHF. CDR3 sequence (DNA): TGTGCCAGCAGGAAGTCACAGGGGCTTAGCAATCAGCCCCAGCATTTT. The V and J genes are TRBV12-3 or TRBV12-4 and TRBJ1-5; TRBD1 agrees at 7 bases. Germline trimming cut 6 bases from V and 0 bases from J; bases unmatched to any gene: 8. This CDR3 is built from 16 residues.

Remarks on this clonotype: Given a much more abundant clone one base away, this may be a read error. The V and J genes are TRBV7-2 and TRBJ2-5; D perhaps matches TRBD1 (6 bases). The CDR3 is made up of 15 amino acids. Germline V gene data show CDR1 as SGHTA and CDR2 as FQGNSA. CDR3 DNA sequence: TGTGCCAGCAGCTTAGCGTGGCAGGGGCTTAAGACCCAGTGCTTC. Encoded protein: CASSLAWQGLKTQCF.

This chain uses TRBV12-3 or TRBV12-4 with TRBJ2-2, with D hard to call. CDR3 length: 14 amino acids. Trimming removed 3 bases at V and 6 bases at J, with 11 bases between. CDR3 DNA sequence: TGTGCCAGCAGTTTCAGCCCGGCAGCCGGGGAGCTGTTTTTT. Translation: CASSFSPAAGELFF.

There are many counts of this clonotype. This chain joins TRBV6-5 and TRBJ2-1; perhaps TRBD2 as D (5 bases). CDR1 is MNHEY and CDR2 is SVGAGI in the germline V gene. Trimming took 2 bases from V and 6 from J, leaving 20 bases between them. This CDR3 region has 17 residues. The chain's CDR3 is CASSYNLERALRNEQFF. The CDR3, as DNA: TGTGCCAGCAGTTACAATTTGGAGAGGGCCTTACGCAATGAGCAGTTCTTC.

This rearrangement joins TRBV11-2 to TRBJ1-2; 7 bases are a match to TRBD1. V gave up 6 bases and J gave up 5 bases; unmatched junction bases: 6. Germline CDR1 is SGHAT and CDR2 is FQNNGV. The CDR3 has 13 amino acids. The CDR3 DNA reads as TGTGCCAGCAGGCCAGGGGGATGGTATGGCTACACCTTC. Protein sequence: CASRPGGWYGYTF. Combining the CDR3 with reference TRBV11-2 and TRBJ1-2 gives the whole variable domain EAGVAQSPRYKIIEKRQSVAFWCNPISGHATLYWYQQILGQGPKLLIQFQNNGVVDDSQLPKDRFSAERLKGVDSTLKIQPAKLEDSAVYLCASRPGGWYGYTFGSGTRLTVV.

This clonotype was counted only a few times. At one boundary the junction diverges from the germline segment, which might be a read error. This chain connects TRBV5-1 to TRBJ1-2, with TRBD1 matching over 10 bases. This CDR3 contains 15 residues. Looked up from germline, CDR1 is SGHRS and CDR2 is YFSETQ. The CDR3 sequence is CASSSALTGTGEPSF. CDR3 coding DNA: TGCGCCAGCAGCTCAGCACTAACCGGGACAGGGGAACCCTCCTTC.

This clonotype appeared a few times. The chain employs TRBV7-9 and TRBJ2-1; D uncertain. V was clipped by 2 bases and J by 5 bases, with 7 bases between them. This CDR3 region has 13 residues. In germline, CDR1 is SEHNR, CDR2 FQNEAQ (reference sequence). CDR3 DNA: TGTGCCAGCAGCTTAAGCCGCCACAATGAGCAGTTCTTC. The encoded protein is CASSLSRHNEQFF.

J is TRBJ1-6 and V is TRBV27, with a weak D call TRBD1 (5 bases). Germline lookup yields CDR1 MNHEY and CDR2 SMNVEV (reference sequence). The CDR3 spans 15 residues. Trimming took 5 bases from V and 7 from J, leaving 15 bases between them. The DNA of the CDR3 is TGTGCCAGCAGTCCACGTCGGGGGGAAAATTCACCCCTCCACTTT. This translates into CASSPRRGENSPLHF.